This T cell receptor (beta chain) was documented in a study of cytomegalovirus exposure and HLA in healthy donors. The study's findings and limits: TCR sequences were mostly rare, though some public TCRs occurred in many donors. There were some V segments, including TRBV6-2 and TRBV6-3, excluded as indistinguishable. Donor immune exposure was known only as CMV serostatus.

Turning to this clone: Its antigen is not identified.

CDR3 length equals 14 residues. After removal of 6 bases from V and 7 bases from J, the junction contained 7 bases not matched to a gene. CDR1 and CDR2 from the germline V gene are MNHEY and SVGAGI. PCR used 60 Vbeta primers and 13 Jbeta primers. This table comes from immunoSEQ multiplex PCR, and its TCRdb copy is limited to in-frame clones, with some not included. Counted here are under 150,000 clones, more than 60% occurring once; the ten biggest clones make up about 1.5%. Each donor was nominally healthy when sampled (though unrecorded immune exposures were likely). V is TRBV6-5 and J is TRBJ2-1; TRBD2 agrees at 9 bases. The specimen sequenced was PBMCs. The receptor's source is a woman in her late teens or twenties in good health and CMV-seronegative. The CDR3 nucleotides read TGTGCCAGCAGGCCGGGACTAGCCCAAAATGAGCAGTTCTTC. It encodes CASRPGLAQNEQFF.